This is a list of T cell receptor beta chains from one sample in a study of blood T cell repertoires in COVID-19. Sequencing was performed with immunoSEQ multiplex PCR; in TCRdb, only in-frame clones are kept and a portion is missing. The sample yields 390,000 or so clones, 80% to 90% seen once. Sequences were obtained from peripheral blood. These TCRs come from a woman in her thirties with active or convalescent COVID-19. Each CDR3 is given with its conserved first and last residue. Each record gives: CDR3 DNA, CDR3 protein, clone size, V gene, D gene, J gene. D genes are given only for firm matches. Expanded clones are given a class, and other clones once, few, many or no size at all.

TGCGCAAACGCCAGTCAGGGCGGCAATCAGCCCCAGCATTTT | CANASQGGNQPQHF | NA | TRBV23-1 | NA | TRBJ1-5
TGTGCCAGCAGCGCCTGGACACCCCCGGCTGAAGCTTTCTTT | CASSAWTPPAEAFF | NA | TRBV9 | NA | TRBJ1-1
TGTGCCAGCAGCCAAGATAAGAGGATGGGTACGCAGTATTTT | CASSQDKRMGTQYF | few | TRBV3-1/TRBV3-2 | NA | TRBJ2-3
TGTGCCAGCAGCTTAGATACTCCCACAGATACGCAGTATTTT | CASSLDTPTDTQYF | NA | TRBV11-3 | NA | TRBJ2-3
TGTGCCAGCAGTTCGGGGGGGAAAAACATTCAGTACTTC | CASSSGGKNIQYF | NA | TRBV28 | TRBD2 | TRBJ2-4
TGTGCCAGCAGTCCGGGACTAGCGGGAGTAGAGACCCAGTACTTC | CASSPGLAGVETQYF | few | TRBV6-5 | TRBD2 | TRBJ2-5
TGCGCCAGCAGTCCATTCCTAGCGGGAGCCGGGGAGCTGTTTTTT | CASSPFLAGAGELFF | NA | TRBV10-1 | TRBD2 | TRBJ2-2
TGTGCCAGCAGCGGACAGGGGGCGCGGTATGGCTACACCTTC | CASSGQGARYGYTF | NA | TRBV7-2 | TRBD1 | TRBJ1-2
TGTGCCAGTAGTCCCACCCCGACAGGGGACTATGGCTACACCTTC | CASSPTPTGDYGYTF | NA | TRBV19 | TRBD1 | TRBJ1-2
TGTGCCAGCAGCTTAGCGGAAGCGAGCTCTGGAAACACCATATATTTT | CASSLAEASSGNTIYF | NA | TRBV7-2 | NA | TRBJ1-3
TGTGCCAGCAGACAACAGTCCTCTGGAAACACCATATATTTT | CASRQQSSGNTIYF | NA | TRBV6-6 | NA | TRBJ1-3
TGTGCCAGCAGAACCGGGACAGGGCCCTACGAGCAGTACTTC | CASRTGTGPYEQYF | many | TRBV5-6 | TRBD1 | TRBJ2-7
TGTGCCAGCAGCGTAGGGGTAGGGGGAAACACTGAAGCTTTCTTT | CASSVGVGGNTEAFF | few | TRBV9 | NA | TRBJ1-1
TGTGCCAGCAGTTACGGTCTAGGGAGCTCTGGAAACACCATATATTTT | CASSYGLGSSGNTIYF | NA | TRBV6-6 | NA | TRBJ1-3
TGTGCCAGCCCTACCCTGGGGCCACTAAGCACAGATACGCAGTATTTT | CASPTLGPLSTDTQYF | NA | TRBV5-8 | NA | TRBJ2-3
TGTGCCAGCAGTTTATCGCGGGGAAGTGACAAAAACATTCAGTACTTC | CASSLSRGSDKNIQYF | few | TRBV27 | NA | TRBJ2-4
TGTGCCAGCTCGTTAGGGGCGAACACTGAAGCTTTCTTT | CASSLGANTEAFF | NA | TRBV18 | NA | TRBJ1-1
TGTGCCAGCAGCTCATCCGGGACAGGGCTTGAAGCTTTCTTT | CASSSSGTGLEAFF | NA | TRBV13 | TRBD1 | TRBJ1-1
TGTGCCAGCAGCGTAGATAGCTGGAGCTCTGGAAACACCATATATTTT | CASSVDSWSSGNTIYF | NA | TRBV9 | NA | TRBJ1-3
TGTGCCAGCAGCTTTCCTCATAATTCACCCCTCCACTTT | CASSFPHNSPLHF | NA | TRBV7-2 | NA | TRBJ1-6
TGTGCCAGCAGGGACAGGGGGAGAAACACTGAAGCTTTCTTT | CASRDRGRNTEAFF | NA | TRBV2 | TRBD1 | TRBJ1-1
TGTGCCAGCAGCGCTCCTATACTAGCGGGAGCTTACGAGCAGTACTTC | CASSAPILAGAYEQYF | NA | TRBV3-1/TRBV3-2 | TRBD2 | TRBJ2-7
TGTGCCAGCAGTGAATTTGGCGGGGGGCGGCGGGAGCAGTACTTC | CASSEFGGGRREQYF | few | TRBV2 | TRBD2 | TRBJ2-7
TGCGCCAGCAGCCCTTGGGGGGAGGGTTCTGGGGCCAACGTCCTGACTTTC | CASSPWGEGSGANVLTF | NA | TRBV4-1 | TRBD2 | TRBJ2-6
TGTGCCAGCAGCCTTAGCGGGATGAGCTCCTACAATGAGCAGTTCTTC | CASSLSGMSSYNEQFF | NA | TRBV7-9 | TRBD2 | TRBJ2-1
TGTGCCAGCAGTACAACTAGTTCCCCCACAGATACGCAGTATTTT | CASSTTSSPTDTQYF | NA | TRBV7-9 | NA | TRBJ2-3
TGTGCCAGCAGGGCTAGCGGCAACCAAGAGACCCAGTACTTC | CASRASGNQETQYF | NA | TRBV6-5 | TRBD2 | TRBJ2-5
TGTGCCAGTAGTACTACCAGGGGGCTGACCAACTATGGCTACACCTTC | CASSTTRGLTNYGYTF | NA | TRBV19 | TRBD1 | TRBJ1-2
TGTGCCAGCAGCTTATTACGGGAAACAGAGTCTGGAAACACCATATATTTT | CASSLLRETESGNTIYF | once | TRBV7-2 | NA | TRBJ1-3
TGCGCCAGCAGAGGAGTGGGACAGTCCGTTCAGTACTTC | CASRGVGQSVQYF | NA | TRBV5-1 | TRBD1 | TRBJ2-4
TGCGCCAGCAGCCAGGGAACCGGGACAGGGGGTCACACCTTC | CASSQGTGTGGHTF | NA | TRBV4-1 | TRBD1 | TRBJ1-2
TGTGCCAGCAGCGTAGGGCCGGGTAGCCCCTATAATTCACCCCTCCACTTT | CASSVGPGSPYNSPLHF | NA | TRBV9 | NA | TRBJ1-6
TGTGCCAGTAGCCCTGGGACAGGGGGGTCAGAAGGCTACACCTTC | CASSPGTGGSEGYTF | NA | TRBV19 | TRBD1 | TRBJ1-2
TGTGCCAGCAGCCAAGGGTATAACAGGGTCGCAAGGGAAGCTTTCTTT | CASSQGYNRVAREAFF | NA | TRBV3-1/TRBV3-2 | NA | TRBJ1-1
TGTGCCAGCAGCTTAACGACGGGGAACACTGAAGCTTTCTTT | CASSLTTGNTEAFF | NA | TRBV11-2 | NA | TRBJ1-1
TGTGCCAGCAGTCGCGGGCAGAGCTATGGCTACACCTTC | CASSRGQSYGYTF | NA | TRBV6-5 | NA | TRBJ1-2
TGTGCCAGCAGTGCGGACAGTTCTAACACTGAAGCTTTCTTT | CASSADSSNTEAFF | NA | TRBV2 | NA | TRBJ1-1
TGCGCCAGCAGCTTGGGAGGGGGCGGAGGAGGAGAGACCCAGTACTTC | CASSLGGGGGGETQYF | NA | TRBV5-1 | TRBD1 | TRBJ2-5
TGTGCCAGTAGTACTCCTTACGAGCAGTACTTC | CASSTPYEQYF | NA | TRBV19 | NA | TRBJ2-7
TGCGCCAGCAGTCAATCGTGTAGTACTAGCGGGACCAATGAGCAGTTCTTC | CASSQSCSTSGTNEQFF | once | TRBV23-1 | TRBD2 | TRBJ2-1
TGTGCCAGCAGTGAATATGCCCGGGGCTATGGCTACACCTTC | CASSEYARGYGYTF | NA | TRBV25-1 | NA | TRBJ1-2
TGTGCCAGCAGTTACGGGACAGGGGCGGGGGCTTTCTTT | CASSYGTGAGAFF | NA | TRBV6-5 | TRBD1 | TRBJ1-1
TGTGCCAGTACCAGTCAGACAGGGGCTGGAGATACGCAGTATTTT | CASTSQTGAGDTQYF | NA | TRBV19 | TRBD1 | TRBJ2-3